Below are 29 T cell receptor beta chains sequenced from a single sample in a study of T cells in Graves' hyperthyroidism and ophthalmopathy. It was RNA transcripts that yielded the amplified TCR beta CDR3 regions. During a first-round RT-PCR of the TCR CDR3, the HTBI primer set was used. TCRdb ran MiXCR on the multiplex PCR reads and lists one entry per CDR3 protein. The table shows just over 550,000 distinct CDR3 sequences, with 46% occurring only once. The sequenced material came from peripheral blood or thyroid tissue (not recorded which). These receptor sequences come from a young woman with Graves' hyperthyroidism.

This clonotype was seen a few times. The chain joins TRBV7-3 to TRBJ2-3; no clear D. Trimming cost V 5 bases and J 3 bases, with 6 bases left between them. The CDR3 totals 12 residues. Germline-derived CDR1 and CDR2 are SGHTA and FQGTGA. This CDR3 reads CASSATTDTQYF. The CDR3 region has the DNA TGTGCCAGCAGCGCGACAACAGATACGCAGTATTTT. The full variable domain, rest sourced from reference TRBV7-3 and TRBJ2-3, is GAGVSQTPSNKVTEKGKYVELRCDPISGHTALYWYRQSLGQGPEFLIYFQGTGAADDSGLPNDRFFAVRPEGSVSTLKIQRTERGDSAVYLCASSATTDTQYFGPGTRLTVL.

This clonotype appeared a few times. The chain employs TRBV7-9 and TRBJ1-5; 10 bases map to TRBD1. CDR1 is SEHNR and CDR2 is FQNEAQ in the germline V gene (reference sequence). Trimming removed 5 bases from V and 3 bases from J; junction bases left unmatched: 10. CDR3 length equals 17 residues. The CDR3 DNA reads TGTGCCAGCAGCCCAACCATTGGGACAGGGGCCAATCAGCCCCAGCATTTT. Amino acid sequence: CASSPTIGTGANQPQHF.

In this sample, this clonotype turned up a few times. The V and J genes are TRBV19 and TRBJ1-5; weak D call: TRBD1 (5 bases). The CDR3 is 12 amino acids. The V end lost 6 bases, the J end lost 7 bases, and 10 bases lay between the germline ends. CDR1 and CDR2 from the germline V gene are LNHDA and SQIVND (reference sequence). CDR3 residues: CASRGAQQPQHF. In DNA, the CDR3 is TGTGCCAGTAGAGGGGCTCAGCAGCCCCAGCATTTT.

This clonotype was seen only a few times. DNA of the CDR3: TGTGCCAGCAGCTTTAGCGGGAGGGGATCGTCCGAGCAGTACTTC. This sequence encodes CASSFSGRGSSEQYF. The chain uses TRBV7-6 and TRBJ2-7; 11 nucleotides line up with TRBD2. This CDR3 region has 15 residues. In germline, CDR1 is SGHVS, CDR2 FNYEAQ. V trimming: 3 bases; J trimming: 6 bases; junction bases outside the gene matches: 7.

As to this clonotype: With a much larger clone just one base away, this may be a read error. The chain employs TRBV2 and TRBJ1-1, with D tentatively TRBD1 (6 bases). Germline V gene sequence: CDR1 SNHLY, CDR2 FYNNEI. The CDR3 runs 15 residues. V was shortened by 3 bases and J by 3 bases, with 14 bases between the two germline ends. The CDR3 loop is CASSERGAEDTEAFF. CDR3 bases: TGTGCCAGCAGTGAGCGGGGGGCGGAGGACACTGAAGCTTTCTTT.

This clonotype was seen a few times. The V gene is TRBV10-2, the J gene TRBJ2-3; 13 bases map to TRBD2. J was trimmed by 3 bases and V by 6 bases; bases with no gene match: 0. The CDR3 has 14 residues. CDR1 WSHSY and CDR2 SAAADI come from the germline V gene. CDR3 DNA sequence: TGCGCCAGCAGACTAGCGGGGGGGACAGATACGCAGTATTTT. As protein: CASRLAGGTDTQYF.

The rearrangement joins TRBV4-3 to TRBJ2-5; no reliable D call. V lost 0 bases and J lost 5, with 13 bases in between. Germline lookup yields CDR1 LGHNA and CDR2 YSLEER. The CDR3 contains 15 residues. The chain's CDR3 is CASSQEGRLRETQYF. CDR3 coding DNA: TGCGCCAGCAGCCAAGAAGGACGTCTAAGGGAGACCCAGTACTTC.

This chain links TRBV15 with TRBJ2-7; 14 bases match TRBD2. The V gene's germline CDR1 is LNHNV and CDR2 YYDKDF (reference sequence). Unmatched junction bases numbered 6, after V lost 11 bases and J lost 6 bases. The CDR3 totals 13 residues. Here the CDR3 DNA reads TGTGCCCCAGGACTAGCGGGAGGTTCCGAGCAGTACTTC. This gives the protein CAPGLAGGSEQYF.

With regard to this clonotype: An end of the junction does not agree with germline; a read error may underlie this. This chain uses TRBV7-2 with TRBJ1-5; 8 bases are a match to TRBD1. The germline gives CDR1 SGHTA, CDR2 FQGNSA. This CDR3 contains 15 residues. CDR3 residues: CAGSPGQGGVQPQHF. CDR3 in DNA: TGTGCCGGCAGCCCTGGACAGGGAGGTGTTCAGCCCCAGCATTTT.

V usage is TRBV9 and J usage is TRBJ2-5; D tentatively fits TRBD1 or TRBD2 (6 bases each). The CDR3 sequence is 15 residues long. Germline V lookup: CDR1 SGDLS, CDR2 YYNGEE. Trimming removed 5 bases at V and 5 bases at J, with 19 bases between. CDR3 in amino acids: CASRGGPGGIETQYF. The CDR3 DNA reads as TGTGCCAGCAGGGGCGGGCCCGGGGGCATCGAGACCCAGTACTTC. The full variable domain, completed using reference TRBV9 and TRBJ2-5, is DSGVTQTPKHLITATGQRVTLRCSPRSGDLSVYWYQQSLDQGLQFLIQYYNGEERAKGNILERFSAQQFPDLHSELNLSSLELGDSALYFCASRGGPGGIETQYFGPGTRLLVL.

This chain uses TRBV12-3 or TRBV12-4 with TRBJ2-7, with 9 nucleotides matching TRBD2. V gave up 6 bases and J gave up 3 bases; unmatched junction bases: 3. CDR3 length equals 13 residues. The DNA for the CDR3 is TGTGCCAGCAGAAAAGCGGGAGGCTACGAGCAGTACTTC. Translating gives CASRKAGGYEQYF.

The rearrangement joins TRBV7-8 to TRBJ2-5, with 10 bases identical to TRBD2. In germline, CDR1 is SGHVS, CDR2 FQNEAQ. J gave up 4 bases and V 6 bases, and 8 bases lay outside the gene matches. This CDR3 has 15 amino acids. CDR3 region: CASSYSAGGGETQYF. The CDR3 nucleotides read TGTGCCAGCAGTTACTCAGCGGGAGGGGGAGAGACCCAGTACTTC.

J is TRBJ1-5 and V is TRBV25-1, with 9 bases lining up with TRBD1. The J segment lost 7 bases and the V segment lost 5 bases, leaving 6 bases of the junction unmatched. Looked up from germline, CDR1 is MGHDK and CDR2 is SYGVNS. The CDR3 loop spans 14 amino acids. CDR3 coding DNA: TGTGCCAGCAGTAAGAACAGGGGGCTGCAGCCCCAGCATTTT. Its translation is CASSKNRGLQPQHF.

The gene calls are TRBV7-9 and TRBJ1-2, with D unresolved. Trimming shortened V by 6 bases and J by 4 bases, and 27 bases separated the two germline ends. The CDR3 runs 18 residues. The germline V gene encodes CDR1 SEHNR and CDR2 FQNEAQ (reference sequence). In nucleotides, the CDR3 is TGTGCCAGCAGTTTCAGGACCGCTATATCAACCACGGGCTATGGCTACACCTTC. It codes for CASSFRTAISTTGYGYTF. The whole variable domain, filled in from reference TRBV7-9 and TRBJ1-2, reads DTGVSQNPRHKITKRGQNVTFRCDPISEHNRLYWYRQTLGQGPEFLTYFQNEAQLEKSRLLSDRFSAERPKGSFSTLEIQRTEQGDSAMYLCASSFRTAISTTGYGYTFGSGTRLTVV.

The chain recombines TRBV12-3 or TRBV12-4 with TRBJ1-1; 7 bases agree with TRBD1. CDR3 size: 14 residues. V gave up 6 bases and J gave up 3 bases; unmatched junction bases: 7. In DNA, the CDR3 is TGTGCCAGCAGGACACAGGGGTTGTACACTGAAGCTTTCTTT. The encoded protein is CASRTQGLYTEAFF.

There are a few counts of this clonotype. The chain combines TRBV5-1 with TRBJ1-6; TRBD1 agrees at 9 bases. This CDR3 is built from 16 residues. Germline CDR1 is SGHRS and CDR2 is YFSETQ. After removal of 1 base from V and 7 bases from J, the junction contained 6 bases not matched to a gene. The CDR3 loop is CASSLWLQGANSPLHF. The CDR3 region has the DNA TGCGCCAGCAGCTTGTGGCTACAGGGGGCGAATTCACCCCTCCACTTT. Full variable domain (remainder filled in from reference TRBV5-1 and TRBJ1-6): KAGVTQTPRYLIKTRGQQVTLSCSPISGHRSVSWYQQTPGQGLQFLFEYFSETQRNKGNFPGRFSGRQFSNSRSEMNVSTLELGDSALYLCASSLWLQGANSPLHFGNGTRLTVT.

The J gene is TRBJ2-5, the V gene TRBV6-4; 8 bases agree with TRBD2. Germline-derived CDR1 and CDR2 are MRHNA and SNTAGT. Trimming cost V 0 bases and J 2 bases; bases outside gene matches: 2. The CDR3 has 15 amino acids. The CDR3: CASSDSPGGQETQYF. For the CDR3, the DNA is TGTGCCAGCAGTGACTCCCCGGGAGGGCAAGAGACCCAGTACTTC.

This clonotype showed up just a few times. This rearrangement joins TRBV5-6 to TRBJ1-2; possible D gene TRBD1, 5 bases. V gave up 0 bases and J gave up 3 bases, with 9 bases separating them. CDR3 length: 14 residues. Germline V CDR1 and CDR2: SGHDT, YYEEEE. The CDR3 DNA follows: TGTGCCAGCAGCTTGGGGGGGTTTGACTATGGCTACACCTTC. This codes for CASSLGGFDYGYTF.

The sample holds a few counts of this clonotype. This may come from a read error, since a much larger clone is one base off. The CDR3 does not end in the conserved phenylalanine or tryptophan, so this is likely a read error. The chain recombines TRBV7-9 with TRBJ1-1; D is undetermined. Germline-derived CDR1 and CDR2 are SEHNR and FQNEAQ (reference sequence). V shed 5 bases and J shed 4 bases, with 5 bases lying between them. CDR3 length equals 11 residues. The CDR3 spells CASSVLTEAFL. CDR3 bases: TGTGCCAGCAGCGTACTCACTGAAGCTTTCCTT.

The chain carries TRBV2 and TRBJ2-1; 11 nucleotides line up with TRBD2. The germline CDR1 and CDR2 sequences are SNHLY and FYNNEI. Trimming at V came to 0 bases and at J to 6 bases, leaving 4 bases not matched to a gene. The CDR3 has 16 residues. The CDR3 nucleotides are TGTGCCAGCAGTGAAGCGCTTGGGACTAGCGGCAATGAGCAGTTCTTC. The encoded protein is CASSEALGTSGNEQFF.

This clonotype has a count of ten or more. The chain combines TRBV2 with TRBJ1-3; 7 bases are shared with TRBD1. J was trimmed by 6 bases and V by 6 bases; bases with no gene match: 8. The CDR3 spans 14 residues. Germline CDR1 reads SNHLY; CDR2 reads FYNNEI. The CDR3 sequence: CASRSRQGENTIYF. DNA of the CDR3: TGTGCCAGCAGATCAAGACAGGGCGAAAACACCATATATTTT. Looking up the rest from reference TRBV2 and TRBJ1-3 gives the full variable domain: EPEVTQTPSHQVTQMGQEVILRCVPISNHLYFYWYRQILGQKVEFLVSFYNNEISEKSEIFDDQFSVERPDGSNFTLKIRSTKLEDSAMYFCASRSRQGENTIYFGEGSWLTVV.

The chain couples TRBV2 to TRBJ2-5; tentative D call: TRBD2 (6 bases). The closer fit of TRBJ2-7 to the DNA end suggests the J call may be wrong. The CDR3 contains 15 residues. The V gene's germline CDR1 is SNHLY and CDR2 FYNNEI. The CDR3, as DNA: TGTGCCAGCAGTGACCAGCCGGAGGGTGCCTACGAGCAGTACTTC. Translation: CASSDQPEGAYEQYF.

This clonotype was observed at least ten times. The chain has TRBV29-1 and TRBJ2-7; D call uncertain. V lost 2 bases to trimming and J lost 2 bases, with 7 bases between them. The germline CDR1 and CDR2 sequences are SQVTM and ANQGSEA. This CDR3 comprises 12 residues. In DNA, the CDR3 is TGCAGCGTTGAACGGGCCCCCTACGAGCAGTACTTC. Amino acid sequence: CSVERAPYEQYF.

The V gene is TRBV7-2, the J gene TRBJ1-1, with D maybe TRBD1 (5 bases). V was clipped by 5 bases and J by 11 bases, with 15 bases between them. The CDR3 loop spans 12 amino acids. Per germline, CDR1 SGHTA and CDR2 FQGNSA. DNA for the CDR3: TGTGCCAGCAGCGAGGGCTGGGGGGAGGCTTTCTTT. This encodes CASSEGWGEAFF. Full variable domain (rest looked up from reference TRBV7-2 and TRBJ1-1): GAGVSQSPSNKVTEKGKDVELRCDPISGHTALYWYRQSLGQGLEFLIYFQGNSAPDKSGLPSDRFSAERTGGSVSTLTIQRTQQEDSAVYLCASSEGWGEAFFGQGTRLTVV.

In this sample, this clonotype turned up a few times. J is TRBJ1-2 and V is TRBV2; D not certain. V was pared by 5 bases and J by 6 bases, with 10 bases between. CDR3 length equals 12 residues. Per germline, CDR1 SNHLY and CDR2 FYNNEI. CDR3 sequence (DNA): TGTGCCAGCAGTTTTTTTGAAGATGGCTACACCTTC. It yields the protein CASSFFEDGYTF.

This sequence joins TRBV10-3 and TRBJ2-5, with D perhaps TRBD1 or TRBD2 (5 bases each). CDR1 is ENHRY and CDR2 is SYGVKD in the germline V gene. The CDR3 length is 15 residues. V was shortened by 5 bases and J by 5 bases, with 18 bases between the two germline ends. The CDR3 sequence is CAISPTGTMGETQYF. CDR3 coding DNA: TGTGCCATCAGTCCTACCGGGACGATGGGTGAGACCCAGTACTTC.

This clonotype was found many times. The chain has TRBV7-9 and TRBJ1-2, with TRBD1 matching over 9 bases. The CDR3 has 14 amino acids. Looked up from germline, CDR1 is SEHNR and CDR2 is FQNEAQ (reference sequence). J was trimmed by 4 bases and V by 6 bases; bases with no gene match: 6. The CDR3 loop is CASSLTGGFYGYTF. The CDR3 DNA reads TGTGCCAGCAGTTTAACAGGGGGCTTCTATGGCTACACCTTC.

V is TRBV5-1 and J is TRBJ2-3, with 7 bases identical to TRBD2. This CDR3 comprises 14 residues. Per germline, CDR1 SGHRS and CDR2 YFSETQ. V was clipped by 4 bases and J by 0 bases; unmatched bases: 2. CDR3 sequence (DNA): TGCGCCAGCAGCCTGACTAGCAGCACAGATACGCAGTATTTT. Amino acids: CASSLTSSTDTQYF.

This clonotype was counted many times. The chain uses TRBV7-6 and TRBJ1-5; D not certain. Per germline, CDR1 SGHVS and CDR2 FNYEAQ. This CDR3 spans 13 amino acids. The V gene lost 3 bases and the J gene lost 4 bases, with 7 bases spanning the gap. CDR3 in DNA: TGTGCCAGCAGCTTGGTCCAAAATCAGCCCCAGCATTTT. Residues: CASSLVQNQPQHF. The variable domain in full, completed from reference TRBV7-6 and TRBJ1-5, reads GAGVSQSPRYKVTKRGQDVALRCDPISGHVSLYWYRQALGQGPEFLTYFNYEAQQDKSGLPNDRFSAERPEGSISTLTIQRTEQRDSAMYRCASSLVQNQPQHFGDGTRLSIL.